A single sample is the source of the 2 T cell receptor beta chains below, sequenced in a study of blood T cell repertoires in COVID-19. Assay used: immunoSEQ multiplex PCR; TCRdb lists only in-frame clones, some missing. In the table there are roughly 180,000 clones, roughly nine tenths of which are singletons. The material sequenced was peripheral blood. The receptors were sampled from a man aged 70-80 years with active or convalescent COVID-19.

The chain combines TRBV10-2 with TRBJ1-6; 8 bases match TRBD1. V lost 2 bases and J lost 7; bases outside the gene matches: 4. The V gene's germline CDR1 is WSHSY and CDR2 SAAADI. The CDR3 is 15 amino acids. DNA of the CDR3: TGCGCCAGCAGTGAGGAAGGGACAGGAAATTCACCCCTCCACTTT. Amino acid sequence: CASSEEGTGNSPLHF.

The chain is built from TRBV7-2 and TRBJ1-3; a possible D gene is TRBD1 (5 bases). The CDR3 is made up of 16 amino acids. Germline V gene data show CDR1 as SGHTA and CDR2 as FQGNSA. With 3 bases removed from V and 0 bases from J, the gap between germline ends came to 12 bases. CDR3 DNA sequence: TGTGCCAGCAGCTTCTTGGGTACAGGCTCTGGAAACACCATATATTTT. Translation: CASSFLGTGSGNTIYF.